The next 17 T cell receptor beta chains were all read from a single sample in a study of blood T cells in healthy people across ages. Sample-barcoded 5' priming and a J-beta primer mix drove a second PCR of about 7 to 11 cycles. TCRdb called the 5' RACE reads again in MiXCR, with one record for every CDR3 protein. The sample carries 2 million or so distinct CDR3 sequences, roughly 50% recorded once. The sample consisted of blood. The receptors were sampled from a middle-aged woman in good health.

V and J are TRBV14 and TRBJ2-1, with a tentative D call TRBD1 (5 bases). With 1 base removed from V and 0 bases from J, the gap between germline ends came to 16 bases. The CDR3 consists of 18 residues. The germline V gene has CDR1 SGHDN and CDR2 FVKESK. The CDR3 DNA follows: TGTGCCAGCAGCCAAGTCCGAGGTCTCGACAGCTCCTACAATGAGCAGTTCTTC. This encodes CASSQVRGLDSSYNEQFF.

In its sample, this clonotype was seen a few times. The chain links TRBV29-1 to TRBJ2-7, with D unresolved. This CDR3 comprises 13 residues. Between the trimmed V and J ends, which lost 3 bases and 2 bases, there was a span of 11 bases. Germline CDR1 SQVTM, CDR2 ANQGSEA. The CDR3 nucleotides are TGCAGCGTTGATAAGGACGGTCCCTACGAGCAGTACTTC. It translates to CSVDKDGPYEQYF.

This clonotype was observed a handful of times. The chain couples TRBV10-1 to TRBJ2-3; TRBD1 aligns across 7 bases. The germline CDR1 and CDR2 sequences are WNHNN and SYGVQD (reference sequence). This CDR3 is 15 amino acids long. V shed 2 bases and J 4 bases; nucleotides not matched to a gene: 6. The CDR3 DNA reads TGCGCCAGCAGTGAGGCAGGGGGTAGGTCAGATACGCAGTATTTT. Protein product: CASSEAGGRSDTQYF.

V usage is TRBV7-3 and J usage is TRBJ2-1, with D perhaps matching TRBD1 (5 bases). Trimming took 6 bases from V and 5 from J, leaving 20 bases between them. Germline loops: CDR1 SGHTA, CDR2 FQGTGA. The CDR3 has 16 amino acids. The CDR3 loop is CASRLSGGQFHNEQFF. The DNA for the CDR3 is TGTGCCAGCAGACTATCCGGTGGACAATTCCACAATGAGCAGTTCTTC.

The genes are TRBV6-5 and TRBJ2-5; 10 bases match TRBD2. The germline CDR1 and CDR2 sequences are MNHEY and SVGAGI. V shed 0 bases, J shed 5 bases, and the junction held 9 bases outside the gene matches. The CDR3 runs to 17 residues. The DNA for the CDR3 is TGTGCCAGCAGTTACTCCGCCCAGCGGGGGGGCCGTGAGACCCAGTACTTC. It specifies CASSYSAQRGGRETQYF.

A note on this clonotype: A single base separates this from a much larger clone, so it may be a read error. V gene TRBV15 combines with J gene TRBJ2-5; D is undetermined. The CDR3 is 14 residues long. The V end lost 0 bases, the J end lost 4 bases, and 9 bases lay between the germline ends. Germline lookup yields CDR1 LNHNV and CDR2 YYDKDF (reference sequence). The CDR3 region is CATSRDRTRETQYF. DNA for the CDR3: TGTGCCACCAGCAGAGATCGGACGAGAGAGACCCAGTACTTC. Complete variable domain (other parts from reference TRBV15 and TRBJ2-5): DAMVIQNPRYQVTQFGKPVTLSCSQTLNHNVMYWYQQKSSQAPKLLFHYYDKDFNNEADTPDNFQSRRPNTSFCFLDIRSPGLGDTAMYLCATSRDRTRETQYFGPGTRLLVL.

For this clonotype: The junction departs from germline at one end; a sequencing error may be responsible. The J gene is TRBJ2-1, the V gene TRBV10-3, with 8 bases fitting TRBD1. The length of the CDR3 is 16 residues. Germline CDR1 ENHRY, CDR2 SYGVKD. The DNA of the CDR3 is TGTGCCTTCAGTGAGTCAGGGGGCAGATCCTACAATGAGCAGTTCTTC. It yields the protein CAFSESGGRSYNEQFF.

This clonotype appeared a few times. The J gene is TRBJ1-6, the V gene TRBV6-1; maybe TRBD1 (5 bases). Trimming took 7 bases from V and 9 from J, leaving 10 bases between them. Germline CDR1 MNHNS, CDR2 SASEGT. The CDR3 is made up of 12 amino acids. The CDR3 spells CASKRGSSPLHF. The CDR3 DNA reads as TGTGCCAGCAAGAGGGGTAGTTCACCCCTCCACTTT.

This clonotype turned up a few times. The CDR3 nucleotides are TGCAGTGCCCCGAGACGGACAGGGGGCAATGAGCAGTTCTTC. Translating gives CSAPRRTGGNEQFF. The chain recombines TRBV20-1 with TRBJ2-1; 10 positions agree with TRBD1. CDR1 and CDR2 (germline): DFQATT, SNEGSKA (reference sequence). With 6 bases clipped from V and 6 bases from J, the junction kept 8 bases outside the gene matches. This CDR3 is built from 14 residues.

The chain has TRBV5-1 and TRBJ2-5; D unresolved. CDR1 SGHRS and CDR2 YFSETQ come from the germline V gene. The CDR3 sequence is 15 residues long. With 0 bases removed from V and 5 bases from J, the gap between germline ends came to 14 bases. CDR3 in DNA: TGCGCCAGCAGCTTGGTAGTCCGGAGCCCTGAGACCCAGTACTTC. Its protein product is CASSLVVRSPETQYF.

A remark on this clonotype: One base away lies a much larger clone, so this may be a sequencing read error. No conserved phenylalanine or tryptophan ends this CDR3, so it is likely a read error. The chain is built from TRBV7-2 and TRBJ2-4; 7 nucleotides match TRBD1. Germline CDR1 and CDR2: SGHTA and FQGNSA. The V gene end was trimmed by 5 bases and the J gene end by 13 bases; junction bases not matched to a gene: 8. The CDR3 is made up of 12 amino acids. Here the CDR3 reads CASSRDRVEQYS. As DNA, the CDR3 is TGTGCCAGCAGCCGCGACAGGGTGGAGCAGTACTCC.

In its sample, this clonotype was seen a few times. J is TRBJ2-3 and V is TRBV7-8; tentatively, D is TRBD2 (5 bases). The CDR3 runs 16 residues. V was pared by 4 bases and J by 0 bases, with 14 bases between. CDR1 is SGHVS and CDR2 is FQNEAQ in the germline V gene. The CDR3 DNA is TGTGCCAGCAGCTCACTACTAGGAACTAGCACAGATACGCAGTATTTT. Translation gives CASSSLLGTSTDTQYF.

This sequence joins TRBV2 and TRBJ2-2, with D unclear. Looked up from germline, CDR1 is SNHLY and CDR2 is FYNNEI. The V gene lost 2 bases and the J gene lost 6 bases, with 4 bases spanning the gap. The CDR3 totals 12 residues. The CDR3 protein is CASSETAGELFF. The CDR3, as DNA: TGTGCCAGCAGTGAAACCGCCGGGGAGCTGTTTTTT.

This rearrangement joins TRBV11-2 to TRBJ2-1; the D is unclear. The CDR3 is 13 residues long. V was pared by 7 bases and J by 15 bases, with 22 bases between. CDR1 and CDR2 (germline): SGHAT, FQNNGV. Here the CDR3 reads CASIPPHGRWRFF. The CDR3 DNA follows: TGTGCCAGCATCCCACCCCACGGGCGATGGCGGTTCTTC.

This clonotype has more than one count but fewer than ten. This chain uses TRBV7-6 with TRBJ2-5, with 7 nucleotides matching TRBD2. Germline CDR1 and CDR2: SGHVS and FNYEAQ. The CDR3 extends over 17 amino acids. J was trimmed by 4 bases and V by 2 bases; bases with no gene match: 13. Written as DNA, the CDR3 is TGTGCCAGCAGCTTAAATCCTAGCGGAGATGTGATAGAGACCCAGTACTTC. This translates into CASSLNPSGDVIETQYF.

The chain recombines TRBV6-6 with TRBJ2-2, with no clear D. The germline CDR1 and CDR2 sequences are MNHNY and SVGAGI (reference sequence). This CDR3 spans 14 amino acids. V gave up 6 bases and J gave up 0 bases, with 8 bases separating them. For the CDR3, the DNA is TGTGCCAGCAGGGTGGGAACGAACACCGGGGAGCTGTTTTTT. This encodes CASRVGTNTGELFF.

This sequence joins TRBV13 and TRBJ2-3, with 7 bases that match TRBD1. CDR3 length equals 14 residues. CDR1 and CDR2 from the germline V gene are PRHDT and FYEKMQ (reference sequence). With V trimmed by 5 bases and J by 5 bases, 7 bases remained unmatched. CDR3 loop: CASSLVTGKDTQYF. DNA of the CDR3: TGTGCCAGCAGCCTAGTGACAGGGAAAGATACGCAGTATTTT.